The 22 T cell receptor beta chains given below trace back to one sample, sequenced in a study of blood T cell repertoires in COVID-19. Produced via immunoSEQ multiplex PCR; TCRdb's table is partial and in-frame only. Of around 65,000 clones in the sample, roughly 80% were seen once. Sequencing input: peripheral blood. The receptors were gathered from a woman aged 80 or over with active or convalescent COVID-19.

This chain links TRBV6-6 with TRBJ1-3, with D perhaps TRBD1 (6 bases). CDR1 is MNHNY, CDR2 SVGAGI, per germline (reference sequence). CDR3 length: 16 amino acids. V gave up 5 bases and J gave up 2 bases, with 16 bases separating them. In nucleotides, the CDR3 is TGTGCCAGCAGTCATTTTTGGGGGCAAGCTGGAAACACCATATATTTT. It codes for CASSHFWGQAGNTIYF.

The genes are TRBV5-1 and TRBJ1-2; TRBD1 is a possible D gene (5 bases). Germline CDR1 is SGHRS and CDR2 is YFSETQ. V dropped 4 bases and J dropped 14 bases, with 12 bases sitting between them. This CDR3 is 10 amino acids long. The CDR3 loop is CASSRGLSTF. The CDR3 DNA follows: TGCGCCAGCAGCCGGGGACTATCGACCTTC.

The CDR3: CASLPNFRSYNEQFF. The CDR3 nucleotides are TGTGCCAGCCTCCCGAATTTCCGGTCCTACAATGAGCAGTTCTTC. J is TRBJ2-1 and V is TRBV27, with D uncertain. Germline values: CDR1 MNHEY, CDR2 SMNVEV (reference sequence). CDR3 length: 15 amino acids. The V end lost 8 bases, the J end lost 1 base, and 15 bases lay between the germline ends.

The chain joins TRBV7-7 to TRBJ2-2; 8 positions match TRBD2. The CDR3 is 15 amino acids. Germline CDR1 and CDR2: SSHAT and FNYEAQ (reference sequence). Losses at the gene ends were 5 bases for V and 1 base for J; bases not matched to a gene: 3. This CDR3 reads CASSPLAGNTGELFF. The CDR3 nucleotides are TGTGCCAGCAGCCCGCTAGCGGGGAACACCGGGGAGCTGTTTTTT.

The chain uses TRBV19 and TRBJ1-2, with a tentative D call TRBD1 (6 bases). The CDR3 runs to 16 residues. CDR1 is LNHDA, CDR2 SQIVND, per germline (reference sequence). Trimming took off 3 bases at V and 0 bases at J, with 14 bases between the two ends. The CDR3 sequence: CASSMGRGPPNYGYTF. In DNA, the CDR3 is TGTGCCAGTAGTATGGGCAGGGGCCCTCCTAACTATGGCTACACCTTC.

A note on this clone: The same CDR3 also results from other DNA sequences found in this sample. The genes are TRBV11-2 and TRBJ1-1, with 8 bases aligning to TRBD1. The V segment lost 5 bases and the J segment 3 bases; nucleotides outside the gene matches: 2. The germline CDR1 and CDR2 sequences are SGHAT and FQNNGV. The CDR3 spans 13 residues. In DNA, the CDR3 is TGTGCCAGCAGCCCGGACAGGGACACTGAAGCTTTCTTT. Translating gives CASSPDRDTEAFF.

V gene TRBV28 combines with J gene TRBJ1-3; a possible D gene is TRBD1 (6 bases). The CDR3 is 15 residues long. CDR1 is MDHEN, CDR2 SYDVKM, per germline. Trimming cost V 3 bases and J 2 bases, with 11 bases left between them. CDR3 in DNA: TGTGCCAGCAGTTTCGGGGGGCAGGCTGGAAACACCATATATTTT. It encodes CASSFGGQAGNTIYF.

V is TRBV6-1 and J is TRBJ2-2; D call uncertain. V was clipped by 8 bases and J by 2 bases, with 12 bases between them. Germline-derived CDR1 and CDR2 are MNHNS and SASEGT. This CDR3 is built from 14 residues. The CDR3, as DNA: TGTGCCAGCGGCACAGCCACTAACACCGGGGAGCTGTTTTTT. This translates into CASGTATNTGELFF.

V is TRBV10-3 and J is TRBJ1-2; D not resolved. CDR3 size: 13 residues. V was cut by 8 bases and J by 1 base, with 11 bases left in between. Per the germline V gene, CDR1 is ENHRY and CDR2 is SYGVKD. CDR3: CAIGANSNYGYTF. CDR3 DNA: TGTGCCATCGGCGCTAACAGTAACTATGGCTACACCTTC.

V is TRBV6-5 and J is TRBJ1-2; no definite D call. Germline CDR1 and CDR2: MNHEY and SVGAGI. V lost 7 bases, J lost 1 base, and 10 bases lay in between. The CDR3 totals 13 residues. The DNA of the CDR3 is TGTGCCAGCAACCGAGATGGTAACTATGGCTACACCTTC. Amino acids: CASNRDGNYGYTF.

The V gene is TRBV2, the J gene TRBJ1-3; 7 positions match TRBD1. V lost 4 bases and J lost 0; bases outside the gene matches: 6. The CDR3 is made up of 16 amino acids. CDR1 and CDR2 from the germline V gene are SNHLY and FYNNEI. Written as DNA, the CDR3 is TGTGCCAGCAGTGTGGCAGGGGGTAGCTCTGGAAACACCATATATTTT. This gives the protein CASSVAGGSSGNTIYF.

J is TRBJ1-1 and V is TRBV7-9, with D unclear. Germline lookup yields CDR1 SEHNR and CDR2 FQNEAQ (reference sequence). The CDR3 totals 13 residues. Deletions cut 6 bases from V and 4 bases from J, with 12 bases between. The CDR3 sequence: CASRSREATEAFF. CDR3 DNA sequence: TGTGCCAGCAGGTCCCGGGAGGCCACTGAAGCTTTCTTT.

The CDR3 is CAWQRLLNTEAFF. The CDR3 coding sequence is TGTGCCTGGCAGCGGCTGTTGAACACTGAAGCTTTCTTT. The chain uses TRBV30 and TRBJ1-1; no firm D call. Trimming stripped 5 bases from V and 0 bases from J, with 10 bases between. This CDR3 region has 13 residues. In germline, CDR1 is GTSNPN, CDR2 SVGIG (reference sequence).

The CDR3 spells CASSEAGRNNQPQHF. CDR3 nucleotides: TGTGCCAGCAGTGAAGCGGGGCGGAACAATCAGCCCCAGCATTTT. V gene TRBV2 combines with J gene TRBJ1-5; the D gene is possibly TRBD1 (5 bases). Looked up from germline, CDR1 is SNHLY and CDR2 is FYNNEI. Trimming pared 0 bases from V and 3 bases from J, leaving 9 bases between. This CDR3 has 15 residues.

The chain is built from TRBV19 and TRBJ1-6; 9 bases map to TRBD1. V lost 4 bases, J lost 9 bases, and 4 bases stayed unmatched. Germline values: CDR1 LNHDA, CDR2 SQIVND (reference sequence). This CDR3 is built from 14 residues. The CDR3 spells CASSTGTGRSPLHF. The CDR3 DNA sequence: TGTGCCAGTAGTACCGGGACAGGGCGTTCACCCCTCCACTTT.

This clone was found a few times. V usage is TRBV5-1 and J usage is TRBJ2-5, with D perhaps TRBD1 (6 bases). The CDR3 spans 16 residues. The germline V gene encodes CDR1 SGHRS and CDR2 YFSETQ. V gave up 9 bases and J gave up 5 bases, with 26 bases separating them. As DNA, the CDR3 is TGCGCCACCAAAGCCGACCCACTAGGGGGAAGGGAGACCCAGTACTTC. Its translation: CATKADPLGGRETQYF.

The gene calls are TRBV3-1 (or the pseudogene TRBV3-2) and TRBJ1-1; possible D gene TRBD1, 5 bases. Trimming shortened V by 2 bases and J by 6 bases, and 13 bases separated the two germline ends. The CDR3 is made up of 14 amino acids. Germline CDR1 LGHDT, CDR2 YNNKEL (reference sequence). The CDR3 spells CASSQLQGSSEAFF. CDR3 DNA: TGTGCCAGCAGCCAACTGCAGGGCTCATCTGAAGCTTTCTTT.

J is TRBJ2-1 and V is TRBV23-1, with D unresolved. TRBV23-1 belongs to the ORF category, with a function that is uncertain. V gave up 2 bases and J gave up 0 bases, with 17 bases separating them. The CDR3 runs to 18 residues. CDR3 residues: CASSQPADSQSSYNEQFF. CDR3 nucleotide sequence: TGCGCCAGCAGTCAACCCGCAGACTCGCAAAGCTCCTACAATGAGCAGTTCTTC.

The chain has TRBV7-6 and TRBJ2-3; 9 nucleotides align to TRBD1. The CDR3 is 14 residues long. V was clipped by 5 bases and J by 3 bases; unmatched bases: 3. Germline CDR1 is SGHVS and CDR2 is FNYEAQ. The CDR3 bases are TGTGCCAGCAGCGTGACAGGGGGAACAGATACGCAGTATTTT. Encoded protein: CASSVTGGTDTQYF.

In regard to this clone: An end of the junction does not agree with germline; a read error may underlie this. The rearrangement links TRBV10-3 to TRBJ1-2; D is unresolved. The CDR3 consists of 14 residues. Germline values: CDR1 ENHRY, CDR2 SYGVKD. The DNA for the CDR3 is TGTGCCATCAGTCGGAAAACTACTAACGATGGCTACACCTTC. Protein product: CAISRKTTNDGYTF.

This rearrangement joins TRBV29-1 to TRBJ1-2; D gene unclear. The CDR3 has 14 residues. Per the germline V gene, CDR1 is SQVTM and CDR2 is ANQGSEA. Trimming shortened V by 4 bases and J by 0 bases, and 12 bases separated the two germline ends. The CDR3 loop is CSVVGGRANYGYTF. CDR3 sequence (DNA): TGCAGCGTTGTTGGCGGGAGAGCTAACTATGGCTACACCTTC.

The chain couples TRBV5-8 to TRBJ2-5, with D possibly being TRBD1 (6 bases). There are 14 residues in the CDR3. Trimming pared 4 bases from V and 0 bases from J, leaving 10 bases between. From germline, CDR1 is SGHTS and CDR2 YDEGEE. The CDR3 is CASSRGQYQETQYF. DNA for the CDR3: TGTGCCAGCAGCAGGGGACAATACCAAGAGACCCAGTACTTC.